One sample yielded the 18 T cell receptor beta chains listed below, sequenced in a study of OX40 agonist ivuxolimab in advanced cancers. Here immunoSEQ multiplex PCR was the method, and the copy in TCRdb shows in-frame clones only, minus some. This sample has about 77,000 clones, with more than 80% found just once. The specimen was CD4+ or CD8+ T cells sorted from blood, collected in a trial of the OX40 agonist ivuxolimab. Receptors originate from an adult with an advanced solid tumor such as melanoma, head and neck, liver or kidney cancer.

The rearrangement uses TRBV6-1 and TRBJ1-3; D call uncertain. V was clipped by 1 base and J by 3 bases, with 4 bases between them. CDR1 and CDR2 from the germline V gene are MNHNS and SASEGT. The length of the CDR3 is 13 residues. CDR3 loop: CASSEGYGNTIYF. As DNA, the CDR3 is TGTGCCAGCAGTGAAGGATATGGAAACACCATATATTTT.

This clone was counted a single time. The CDR3 region is CSVQGDKNIQYF. The DNA of the CDR3 is TGCAGCGTACAGGGGGACAAAAACATTCAGTACTTC. The chain joins TRBV29-1 to TRBJ2-4; 8 bases align to TRBD1. The J segment lost 3 bases and the V segment lost 6 bases, leaving 1 base of the junction unmatched. The CDR3 runs 12 residues. From germline, CDR1 is SQVTM and CDR2 ANQGSEA.

The genes are TRBV29-1 and TRBJ2-7; D perhaps matches TRBD2 (6 bases). There are 15 residues in the CDR3. Germline V CDR1 and CDR2: SQVTM, ANQGSEA. The ends were cut back, 5 bases at V and 2 bases at J, with 19 bases in the middle. CDR3 amino acids: CSVSRGTDPTYEQYF. The DNA of the CDR3 is TGCAGCGTTAGTCGGGGGACGGACCCTACCTACGAGCAGTACTTC.

The chain joins TRBV29-1 to TRBJ2-5, with 8 bases matching TRBD1. The CDR3 is 12 residues long. Unmatched junction bases numbered 5, after V lost 7 bases and J lost 4 bases. Germline V gene lookup returns CDR1 SQVTM and CDR2 ANQGSEA. CDR3 amino acids: CSDDRGAETQYF. The CDR3 coding sequence is TGCAGCGACGACAGGGGTGCAGAGACCCAGTACTTC.

This chain links TRBV19 with TRBJ2-2; TRBD2 matches 8 bases. Germline trimming cut 3 bases from V and 6 bases from J; bases unmatched to any gene: 3. Germline CDR1 is LNHDA and CDR2 is SQIVND (reference sequence). The CDR3 has 14 residues. CDR3 protein: CASSIGGGPGELFF. CDR3 DNA: TGTGCCAGTAGTATCGGGGGGGGCCCCGGGGAGCTGTTTTTT.

This chain uses TRBV6-5 with TRBJ2-7; D perhaps matches TRBD2 (6 bases). CDR3 length: 12 residues. V lost 6 bases and J lost 3, with 9 bases in between. Germline CDR1 MNHEY, CDR2 SVGAGI. The DNA of the CDR3 is TGTGCCAGCAGGGGGGGAGGCTACGAGCAGTACTTC. The encoded protein is CASRGGGYEQYF.

V is TRBV15 and J is TRBJ1-4; 7 bases are a match to TRBD1. Germline V gene lookup returns CDR1 LNHNV and CDR2 YYDKDF (reference sequence). This CDR3 has 17 residues. The trim removed 0 bases at V and 12 bases at J, leaving 16 bases unmatched. DNA for the CDR3: TGTGCCACCAGCAGAGATGTGGCAGGGGGGGTCGCTTACGAACTGTTTTTT. Translation gives CATSRDVAGGVAYELFF.

The J gene is TRBJ2-1, the V gene TRBV11-3; D might be TRBD1 (6 bases). The CDR3 extends over 15 amino acids. V was shortened by 0 bases and J by 3 bases, with 9 bases between the two germline ends. Germline assignment: CDR1 SGHNT and CDR2 YENEEA. The CDR3 loop is CASSLDDRYYNEQFF. DNA of the CDR3: TGTGCCAGCAGCTTAGATGACAGGTACTACAATGAGCAGTTCTTC.

The V call is TRBV9, the J call TRBJ2-2; 12 bases are shared with TRBD2. With 3 bases clipped from V and 4 bases from J, the junction kept 1 base outside the gene matches. CDR3 length equals 15 residues. Germline assignment: CDR1 SGDLS and CDR2 YYNGEE. CDR3 in DNA: TGTGCCAGCAGCGGACTAGCGGGAGTCACCGGGGAGCTGTTTTTT. Translating it yields CASSGLAGVTGELFF.

The chain links TRBV4-1 to TRBJ2-5; a possible D gene is TRBD1 (5 bases). This CDR3 contains 14 residues. Per germline, CDR1 MGHRA and CDR2 YSYEKL. V lost 0 bases to trimming and J lost 4 bases, with 9 bases between them. This CDR3 is CASSQEGRRETQYF. CDR3 DNA sequence: TGCGCCAGCAGCCAAGAGGGGCGGAGAGAGACCCAGTACTTC.

In DNA form, the CDR3 reads TGTGCCAGCAGCTTAACGGGCGGGAGGCGATCCTACAATGAGCAGTTCTTC. It yields the protein CASSLTGGRRSYNEQFF. This chain uses TRBV7-3 with TRBJ2-1, with TRBD2 identical over 8 bases. The CDR3 is 17 amino acids. CDR1 SGHTA and CDR2 FQGTGA come from the germline V gene. V was clipped by 0 bases and J by 1 base; unmatched bases: 5.

This rearrangement joins TRBV5-4 to TRBJ2-7; 9 bases fit TRBD1. The V gene's germline CDR1 is SGHNT and CDR2 YYREEE (reference sequence). The CDR3 is 14 amino acids. V was clipped by 4 bases and J by 6 bases; unmatched bases: 8. The CDR3 nucleotides read TGTGCCAGCAGCATCGGGACAGGGATTCGCGAGCAGTACTTC. It is translated as CASSIGTGIREQYF.

This chain joins TRBV5-8 and TRBJ2-7, with 9 bases fitting TRBD1. The germline V gene has CDR1 SGHTS and CDR2 YDEGEE. The J segment lost 2 bases and the V segment lost 2 bases, leaving 5 bases of the junction unmatched. This CDR3 comprises 15 residues. In nucleotides, the CDR3 is TGTGCCAGCAGCTTCCGGGACAGGGCACCCTACGAGCAGTACTTC. Its translation is CASSFRDRAPYEQYF.

Details on this clone: A clone one base away is much larger, so this may be a read error. The chain carries TRBV4-1 and TRBJ2-2, with 15 bases that match TRBD2. Germline trimming cut 0 bases from V and 7 bases from J; bases unmatched to any gene: 6. CDR3 size: 18 residues. Germline V lookup: CDR1 MGHRA, CDR2 YSYEKL. CDR3 protein: CASSQDIGLAGGGGELFF. The DNA of the CDR3 is TGCGCCAGCAGCCAAGATATCGGACTAGCGGGAGGGGGCGGGGAGCTGTTTTTT.

V usage is TRBV30 and J usage is TRBJ1-4, with a weak D call TRBD1 (5 bases). Deletions cut 4 bases from V and 7 bases from J, with 16 bases between. CDR3 length: 14 residues. Per germline, CDR1 GTSNPN and CDR2 SVGIG (reference sequence). The CDR3 DNA is TGTGCCTGGATCCCTTCCGGTCAGGGTGAAAAACTGTTTTTT. Amino acids: CAWIPSGQGEKLFF.

The chain has TRBV19 and TRBJ2-7, with D perhaps matching TRBD2 (5 bases). Looked up from germline, CDR1 is LNHDA and CDR2 is SQIVND (reference sequence). Trimming took off 3 bases at V and 2 bases at J, with 14 bases between the two ends. This CDR3 has 15 amino acids. CDR3 sequence: CASSMTGSGTYEQYF. CDR3 sequence (DNA): TGTGCCAGTAGTATGACGGGGAGTGGGACCTACGAGCAGTACTTC.

This clone showed up just a few times. The rearrangement links TRBV9 to TRBJ2-2; the D is unclear. Looked up from germline, CDR1 is SGDLS and CDR2 is YYNGEE. Trimming took 4 bases from V and 4 from J, leaving 8 bases between them. This CDR3 has 13 amino acids. For the CDR3, the DNA is TGTGCCAGCAGCTCCAGTACCACCGGGGAGCTGTTTTTT. It codes for CASSSSTTGELFF.

V is TRBV6-4 and J is TRBJ2-1, with D tentatively TRBD2 (6 bases). Trimming shortened V by 3 bases and J by 1 base, and 10 bases separated the two germline ends. Germline V gene data show CDR1 as MRHNA and CDR2 as SNTAGT. The CDR3 length is 15 residues. The DNA for the CDR3 is TGTGCCAGCAGTGAGGAGGCGGGATCCTACAATGAGCAGTTCTTC. It specifies CASSEEAGSYNEQFF.